This T cell receptor (beta chain) comes out of a study of TET2 disruption in CD19-targeted CAR T cells (dated by TCRdb to 2016 to 2018). Notes on the research overall: The number of samples was determined by the original clinical trial design and by which samples were available, and no additional inclusion criteria were applied. The research as a whole found: Conclusions about the patient's CAR T cells rested on extensive analysis of a single subject.

Deep sequencing of the TCR beta chain was done using the immunoSEQ assay. As for the original processing: Only productive TCR beta rearrangements went into calculating clonotype frequencies. TCRdb re-hosts the immuneACCESS table, in-frame sequences only. Its copies lack some clones; in the studies checked, an unresolved V gene accounts for under half of them, and the cause for the rest is not known. That table is the source of V, J and clone size, and D and trimming were worked out from the DNA. The data table for this sample lists tens of thousands of clones. The ten largest clones take up 1.9% of the sample. In light of the paper, this sample's treatment or condition label describes: autologous CTL019 cells: CD19 CAR with 4-1BB and CD3 zeta domains. The CD19 CAR incorporated TCR zeta and 4-1BB costimulatory signaling domains. Leukapheresis was used to collect the T cells for CTL019 manufacturing from peripheral blood. The DNeasy Blood and Tissue Kit was used to extract genomic DNA from pre-infusion T cells, peripheral blood, or sorted post-infusion T cells.

Measured from the cysteine to the phenylalanine, the CDR3 is 12 residues long. The DNA covers only part of the CDR3, 27 bases in frame from base 1. CDR1 and CDR2 are drawn from the germline V gene: KGHSH, LQKENI. On this clone: There is no known antigen for this receptor. Read data end 3 residues before the CDR3 end; the end is taken from the germline J gene.

The TCR comes from a man between 65 and 79 years old with chronic lymphocytic leukemia. This material consisted of CD8- CAR+ T cells sorted from cultured blood T cells, taken for CD19 CAR T cell therapy. Read against the paper, the sample's cell subset or site label means: CD8-negative CAR-positive T cells from the infusion product. This receptor chain uses TRBV18 and TRBJ1-1; TRBD1 is perhaps the D gene, given 5 matching bases. CDR3 DNA (partial): TGTGCCAGCTCGGGCAGAGGGGAGACA. The resulting protein is CASSGRGET. The CDR3 as a whole reads CASSGRGETAFF.